This T cell receptor (beta chain) came from a study of T cell changes during pregnancy in multiple sclerosis. Germline lookup yields CDR1 ENHRY and CDR2 SYGVKD. V was pared by 4 bases and J by 2 bases, with 3 bases of the junction left unmatched. The CDR3 length is 14 residues. Data came from immunoSEQ multiplex PCR; TCRdb stores just in-frame clones and leaves some out. The sample consists of about 80,000 clones, about 93% of them appearing once. The chain employs TRBV10-3 and TRBJ2-3, with 7 nucleotides matching TRBD1. The sample here was peripheral blood, taken in the second trimester of pregnancy. The origin of this receptor is a female donor in good health, enrolled as a control in a pregnancy study. CDR3 sequence: CAISGQGLTDTQYF. The CDR3 DNA reads TGTGCCATCAGTGGACAGGGCCTCACAGATACGCAGTATTTT.